Listed here is a single T cell receptor (beta chain). Its antigen remains unidentified. These data are taken from a study of cytomegalovirus exposure and HLA in healthy donors. Points from the study as a whole: A missense variant in DCLRE1C was later tied to TCR beta V- and J-gene trimming.

Primers for the PCR totalled 60 Vbeta and 13 Jbeta. This table comes from immunoSEQ multiplex PCR, and its TCRdb copy is limited to in-frame clones, with some not included. The data show under 150,000 clones, 79% seen once. This CDR3 has 15 amino acids. V gave up 7 bases and J gave up 5 bases; unmatched junction bases: 10. CDR1 and CDR2 from the germline V gene are SGDLS and YYNGEE. The sequenced material came from PBMCs. The sequence was obtained from a man between 18 and 35 years old in good health and CMV-seronegative. This chain connects TRBV9 to TRBJ2-2, with TRBD2 identical over 8 bases. The CDR3 region is CASSTSGGTTGELFF. DNA of the CDR3: TGTGCCAGCTCCACTAGCGGCGGGACGACCGGGGAGCTGTTTTTT.